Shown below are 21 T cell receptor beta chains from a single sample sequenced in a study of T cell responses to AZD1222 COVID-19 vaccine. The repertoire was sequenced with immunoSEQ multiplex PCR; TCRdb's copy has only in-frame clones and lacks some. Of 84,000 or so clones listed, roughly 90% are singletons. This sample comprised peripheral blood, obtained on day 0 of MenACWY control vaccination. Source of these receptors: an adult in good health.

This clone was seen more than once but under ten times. CDR3 sequence (DNA): TGTGCCAGTAGTATGGGGACAGCAAGCTCTGGAAACACCATATATTTT. Encoded protein: CASSMGTASSGNTIYF. V is TRBV19 and J is TRBJ1-3, with 7 bases identical to TRBD1. The CDR3 has 16 residues. Germline V gives CDR1 LNHDA, CDR2 SQIVND (reference sequence). V gave up 3 bases and J gave up 0 bases; unmatched junction bases: 5.

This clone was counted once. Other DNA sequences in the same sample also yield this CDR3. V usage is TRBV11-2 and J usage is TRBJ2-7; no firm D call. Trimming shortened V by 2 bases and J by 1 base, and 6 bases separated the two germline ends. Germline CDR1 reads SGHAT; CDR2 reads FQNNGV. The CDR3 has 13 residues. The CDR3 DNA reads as TGTGCCAGCAGCTTAAGGCTGTCCTACGAGCAGTACTTC. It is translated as CASSLRLSYEQYF.

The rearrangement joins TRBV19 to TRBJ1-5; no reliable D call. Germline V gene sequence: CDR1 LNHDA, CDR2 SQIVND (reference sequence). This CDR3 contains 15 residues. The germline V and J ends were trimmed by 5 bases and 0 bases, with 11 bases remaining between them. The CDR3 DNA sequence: TGTGCCAGTAGTGAAACAGACTATAGCAATCAGCCCCAGCATTTT. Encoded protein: CASSETDYSNQPQHF.

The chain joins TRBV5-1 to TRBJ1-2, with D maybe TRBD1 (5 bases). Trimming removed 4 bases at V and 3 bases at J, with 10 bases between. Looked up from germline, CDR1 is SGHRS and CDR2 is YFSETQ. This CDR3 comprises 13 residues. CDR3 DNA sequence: TGCGCCAGCAGCCCCGGGGGGGACTATGGCTACACCTTC. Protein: CASSPGGDYGYTF.

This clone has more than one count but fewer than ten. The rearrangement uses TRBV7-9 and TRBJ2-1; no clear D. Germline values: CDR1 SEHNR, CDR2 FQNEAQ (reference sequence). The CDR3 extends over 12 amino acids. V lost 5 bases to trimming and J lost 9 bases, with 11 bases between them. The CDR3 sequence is CASSLYESEQFF. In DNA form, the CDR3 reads TGTGCCAGCAGCCTGTACGAGAGTGAGCAGTTCTTC.

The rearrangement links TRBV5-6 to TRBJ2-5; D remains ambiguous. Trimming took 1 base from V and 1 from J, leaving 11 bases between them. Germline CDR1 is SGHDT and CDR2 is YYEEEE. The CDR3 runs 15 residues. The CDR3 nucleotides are TGTGCCAGCAGCTTGACGGCAGGCTCCCAAGAGACCCAGTACTTC. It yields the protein CASSLTAGSQETQYF.

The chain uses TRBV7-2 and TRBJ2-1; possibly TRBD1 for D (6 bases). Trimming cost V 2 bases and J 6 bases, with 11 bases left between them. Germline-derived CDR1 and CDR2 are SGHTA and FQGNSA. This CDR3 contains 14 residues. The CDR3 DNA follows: TGTGCCAGCAGCTTAAGACAGGTTCCCAATGAGCAGTTCTTC. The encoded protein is CASSLRQVPNEQFF.

The CDR3 loop is CATSASYGELFF. CDR3 nucleotides: TGTGCCACCAGTGCGAGTTACGGGGAGCTGTTTTTT. The genes are TRBV24-1 and TRBJ2-2; D unclear. Germline CDR1 is KGHDR and CDR2 is SFDVKD. The CDR3 length is 12 residues. Trimming took 5 bases from V and 7 from J, leaving 7 bases between them.

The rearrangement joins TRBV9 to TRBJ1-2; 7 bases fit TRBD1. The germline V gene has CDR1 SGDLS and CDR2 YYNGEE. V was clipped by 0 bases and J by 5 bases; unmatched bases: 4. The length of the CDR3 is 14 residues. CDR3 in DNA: TGTGCCAGCAGCGTAGGAGGGACAGCGTATGGCTACACCTTC. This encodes CASSVGGTAYGYTF.

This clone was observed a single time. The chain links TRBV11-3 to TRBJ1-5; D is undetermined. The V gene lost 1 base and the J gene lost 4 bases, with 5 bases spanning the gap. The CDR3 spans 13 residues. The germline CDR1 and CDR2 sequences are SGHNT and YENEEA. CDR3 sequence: CASSLGVNQPQHF. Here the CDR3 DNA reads TGTGCCAGCAGCTTAGGGGTAAATCAGCCCCAGCATTTT.

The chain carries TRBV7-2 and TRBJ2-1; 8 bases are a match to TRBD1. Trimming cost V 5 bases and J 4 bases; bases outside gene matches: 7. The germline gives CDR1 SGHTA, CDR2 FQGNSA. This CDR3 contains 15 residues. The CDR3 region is CASSLRGQVYNEQFF. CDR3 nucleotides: TGTGCCAGCAGCCTGAGGGGACAGGTTTACAATGAGCAGTTCTTC.

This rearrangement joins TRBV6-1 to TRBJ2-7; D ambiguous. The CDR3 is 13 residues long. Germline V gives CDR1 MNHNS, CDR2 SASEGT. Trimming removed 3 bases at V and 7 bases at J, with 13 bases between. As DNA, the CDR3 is TGTGCCAGCAGTGAGACCCGATTGTGGGAGCAGTACTTC. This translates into CASSETRLWEQYF.

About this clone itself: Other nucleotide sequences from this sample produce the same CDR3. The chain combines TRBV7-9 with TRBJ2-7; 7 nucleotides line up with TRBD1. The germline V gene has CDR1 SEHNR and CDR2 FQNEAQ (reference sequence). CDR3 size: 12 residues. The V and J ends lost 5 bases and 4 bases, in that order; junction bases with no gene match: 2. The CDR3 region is CASSLGQYEQYF. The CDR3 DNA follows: TGTGCCAGCAGCCTGGGACAGTACGAGCAGTACTTC. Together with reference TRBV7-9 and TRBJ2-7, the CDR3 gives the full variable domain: DTGVSQNPRHKITKRGQNVTFRCDPISEHNRLYWYRQTLGQGPEFLTYFQNEAQLEKSRLLSDRFSAERPKGSFSTLEIQRTEQGDSAMYLCASSLGQYEQYFGPGTRLTVT.

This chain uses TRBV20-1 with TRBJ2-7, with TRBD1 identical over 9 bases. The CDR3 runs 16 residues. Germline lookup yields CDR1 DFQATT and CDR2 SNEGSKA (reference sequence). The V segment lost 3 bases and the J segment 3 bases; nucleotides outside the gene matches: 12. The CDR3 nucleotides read TGCAGTGCTAGTGGGGGTGCGGACAGGGGACACTACGAGCAGTACTTC. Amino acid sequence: CSASGGADRGHYEQYF.

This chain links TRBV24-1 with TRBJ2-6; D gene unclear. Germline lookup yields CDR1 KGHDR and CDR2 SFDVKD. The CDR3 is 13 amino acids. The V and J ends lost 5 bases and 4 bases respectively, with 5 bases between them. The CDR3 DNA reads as TGTGCCACCAGTGCCGGGGGGGCCAACGTCCTGACTTTC. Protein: CATSAGGANVLTF.

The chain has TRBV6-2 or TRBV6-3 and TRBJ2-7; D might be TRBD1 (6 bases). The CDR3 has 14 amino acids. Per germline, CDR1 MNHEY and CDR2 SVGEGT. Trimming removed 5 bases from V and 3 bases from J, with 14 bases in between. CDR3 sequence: CASSRVQGNYEQYF. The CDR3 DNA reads TGTGCCAGCAGTCGAGTACAGGGAAACTACGAGCAGTACTTC.

The CDR3 protein is CASSAGAYEQYF. CDR3 nucleotide sequence: TGTGCCAGCAGTGCCGGGGCCTACGAGCAGTACTTC. This chain connects TRBV28 to TRBJ2-7; possible D gene TRBD2, 5 bases. V was clipped by 5 bases and J by 2 bases, with 7 bases between them. Germline V gene sequence: CDR1 MDHEN, CDR2 SYDVKM. CDR3 length equals 12 residues.

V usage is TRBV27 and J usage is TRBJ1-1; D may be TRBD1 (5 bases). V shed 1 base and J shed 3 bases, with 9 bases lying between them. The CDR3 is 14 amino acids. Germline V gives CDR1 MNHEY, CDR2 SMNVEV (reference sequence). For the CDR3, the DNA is TGTGCCAGCAGTTTATTAGGGACGCACACTGAAGCTTTCTTT. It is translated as CASSLLGTHTEAFF.

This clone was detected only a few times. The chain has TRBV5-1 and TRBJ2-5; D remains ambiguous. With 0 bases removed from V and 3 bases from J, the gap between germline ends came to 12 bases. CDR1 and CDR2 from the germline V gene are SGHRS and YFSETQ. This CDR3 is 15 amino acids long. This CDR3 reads CASSLARRIEETQYF. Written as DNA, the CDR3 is TGCGCCAGCAGCTTGGCGAGGAGAATCGAAGAGACCCAGTACTTC.

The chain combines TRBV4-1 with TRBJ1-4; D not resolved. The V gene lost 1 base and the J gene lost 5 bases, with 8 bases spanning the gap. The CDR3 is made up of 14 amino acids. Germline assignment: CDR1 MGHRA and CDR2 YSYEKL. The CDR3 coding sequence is TGCGCCAGCAGCCAAGCCCACGGGAATGAAAAACTGTTTTTT. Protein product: CASSQAHGNEKLFF.

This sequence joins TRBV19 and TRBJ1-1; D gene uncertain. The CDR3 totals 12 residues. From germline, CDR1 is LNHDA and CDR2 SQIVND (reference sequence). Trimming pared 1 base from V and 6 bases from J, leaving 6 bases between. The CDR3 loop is CASSIGIAEAFF. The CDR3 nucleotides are TGTGCCAGTAGTATAGGGATTGCTGAAGCTTTCTTT. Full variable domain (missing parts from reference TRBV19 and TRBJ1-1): DGGITQSPKYLFRKEGQNVTLSCEQNLNHDAMYWYRQDPGQGLRLIYYSQIVNDFQKGDIAEGYSVSREKKESFPLTVTSAQKNPTAFYLCASSIGIAEAFFGQGTRLTVV.